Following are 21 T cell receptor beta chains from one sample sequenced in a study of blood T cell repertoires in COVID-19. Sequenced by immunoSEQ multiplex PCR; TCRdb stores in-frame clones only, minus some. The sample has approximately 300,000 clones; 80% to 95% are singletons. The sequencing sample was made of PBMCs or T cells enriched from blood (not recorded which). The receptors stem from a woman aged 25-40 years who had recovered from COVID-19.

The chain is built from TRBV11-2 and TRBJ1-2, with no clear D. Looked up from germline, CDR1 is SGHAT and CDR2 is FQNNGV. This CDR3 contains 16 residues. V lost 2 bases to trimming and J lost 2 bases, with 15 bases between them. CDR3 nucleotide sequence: TGTGCCAGCAGCTTATCTAACGGGTACCGGAACTATGGCTACACCTTC. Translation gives CASSLSNGYRNYGYTF.

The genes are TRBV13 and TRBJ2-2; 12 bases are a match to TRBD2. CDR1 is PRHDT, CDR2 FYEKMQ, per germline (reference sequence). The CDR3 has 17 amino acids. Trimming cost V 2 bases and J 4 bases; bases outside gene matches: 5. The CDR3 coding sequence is TGTGCCAGCAGCTTACCTCTAGCGGGAGGGGGCACCGGGGAGCTGTTTTTT. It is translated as CASSLPLAGGGTGELFF.

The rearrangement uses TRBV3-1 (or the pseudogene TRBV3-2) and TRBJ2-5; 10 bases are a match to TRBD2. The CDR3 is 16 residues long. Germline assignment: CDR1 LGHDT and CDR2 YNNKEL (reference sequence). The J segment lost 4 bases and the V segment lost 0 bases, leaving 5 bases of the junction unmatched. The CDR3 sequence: CASSQDTLAGAETQYF. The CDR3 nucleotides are TGTGCCAGCAGCCAAGACACCCTAGCGGGAGCAGAGACCCAGTACTTC.

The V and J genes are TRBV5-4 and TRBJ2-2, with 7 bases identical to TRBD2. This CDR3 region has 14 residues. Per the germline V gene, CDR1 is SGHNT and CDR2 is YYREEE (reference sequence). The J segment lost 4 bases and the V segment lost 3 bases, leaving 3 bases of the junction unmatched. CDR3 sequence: CASSSRESTGELFF. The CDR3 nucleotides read TGTGCCAGCAGCTCGCGGGAGTCCACCGGGGAGCTGTTTTTT.

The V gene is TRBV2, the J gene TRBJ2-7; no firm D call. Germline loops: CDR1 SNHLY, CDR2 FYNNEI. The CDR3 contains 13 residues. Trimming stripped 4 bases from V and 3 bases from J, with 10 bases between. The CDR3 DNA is TGTGCCAGCAGTGTGGCCCCAAACTACGAGCAGTACTTC. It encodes CASSVAPNYEQYF.

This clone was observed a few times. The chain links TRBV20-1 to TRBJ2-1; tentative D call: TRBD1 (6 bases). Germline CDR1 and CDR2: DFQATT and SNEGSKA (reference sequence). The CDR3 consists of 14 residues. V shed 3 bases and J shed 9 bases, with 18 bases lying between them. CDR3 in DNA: TGCAGTGCTAGTCCCCCCCAGGGGTCGGCTGAGCAGTTCTTC. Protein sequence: CSASPPQGSAEQFF.

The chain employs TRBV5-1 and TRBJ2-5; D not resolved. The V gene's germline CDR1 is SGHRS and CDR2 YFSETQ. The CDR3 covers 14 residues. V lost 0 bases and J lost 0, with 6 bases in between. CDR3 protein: CASSLDGYQETQYF. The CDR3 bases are TGCGCCAGCAGCTTGGACGGGTACCAAGAGACCCAGTACTTC.

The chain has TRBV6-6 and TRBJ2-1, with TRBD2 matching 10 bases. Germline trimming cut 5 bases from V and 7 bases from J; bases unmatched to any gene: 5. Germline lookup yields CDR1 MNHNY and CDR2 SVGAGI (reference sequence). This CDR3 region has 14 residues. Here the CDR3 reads CASSSGRGWNEQFF. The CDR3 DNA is TGTGCCAGCAGTAGCGGGAGGGGGTGGAATGAGCAGTTCTTC.

CDR3 residues: CASSLGTGVNTEAFF. The CDR3 nucleotides are TGTGCCAGCAGCTTGGGGACGGGGGTGAACACTGAAGCTTTCTTT. The chain carries TRBV7-2 and TRBJ1-1; maybe TRBD1 (5 bases). Germline assignment: CDR1 SGHTA and CDR2 FQGNSA. The CDR3 runs 15 residues. V was clipped by 3 bases and J by 0 bases, with 11 bases between them.

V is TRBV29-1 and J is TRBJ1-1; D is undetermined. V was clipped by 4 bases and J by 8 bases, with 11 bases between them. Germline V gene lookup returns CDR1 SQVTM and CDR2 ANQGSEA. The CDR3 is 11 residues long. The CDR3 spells CSVVSGYEAFF. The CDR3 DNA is TGCAGCGTTGTTTCGGGGTACGAAGCTTTCTTT.

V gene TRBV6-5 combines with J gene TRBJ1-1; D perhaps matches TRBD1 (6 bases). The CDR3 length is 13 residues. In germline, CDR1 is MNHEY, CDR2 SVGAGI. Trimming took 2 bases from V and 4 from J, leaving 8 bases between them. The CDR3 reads CASSYTTGTEAFF. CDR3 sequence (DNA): TGTGCCAGCAGTTACACGACAGGCACTGAAGCTTTCTTT.

The CDR3, as DNA: TGTGCCAGCAGCCGTTGGGGGGGCCCCGACTACGAGCAGTACTTC. This translates into CASSRWGGPDYEQYF. The gene calls are TRBV14 and TRBJ2-7; D is possibly TRBD2 (7 bases). Per the germline V gene, CDR1 is SGHDN and CDR2 is FVKESK. CDR3 length: 15 residues. The ends were cut back, 4 bases at V and 3 bases at J, with 16 bases in the middle.

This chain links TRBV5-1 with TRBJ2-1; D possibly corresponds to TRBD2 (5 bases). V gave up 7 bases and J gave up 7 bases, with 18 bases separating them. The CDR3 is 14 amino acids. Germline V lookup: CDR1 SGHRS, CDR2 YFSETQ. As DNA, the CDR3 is TGCGCCAGCCTTTCTGATCCCCCGGGGAATGAGCAGTTCTTC. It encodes CASLSDPPGNEQFF. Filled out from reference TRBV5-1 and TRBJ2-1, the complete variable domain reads KAGVTQTPRYLIKTRGQQVTLSCSPISGHRSVSWYQQTPGQGLQFLFEYFSETQRNKGNFPGRFSGRQFSNSRSEMNVSTLELGDSALYLCASLSDPPGNEQFFGPGTRLTVL.

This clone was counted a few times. CDR3: CASSLRRGPGVNSPLHF. The DNA of the CDR3 is TGTGCCAGCTCACTCAGGAGGGGCCCTGGGGTTAATTCACCCCTCCACTTT. The chain couples TRBV18 to TRBJ1-6, with D possibly matching TRBD1 (5 bases). CDR3 size: 17 residues. Trimming cost V 4 bases and J 6 bases, with 19 bases left between them. The germline gives CDR1 KGHSH, CDR2 LQKENI. Together with reference TRBV18 and TRBJ1-6, the CDR3 gives the full variable domain: NAGVMQNPRHLVRRRGQEARLRCSPMKGHSHVYWYRQLPEEGLKFMVYLQKENIIDESGMPKERFSAEFPKEGPSILRIQQVVRGDSAAYFCASSLRRGPGVNSPLHFGNGTRLTVT.

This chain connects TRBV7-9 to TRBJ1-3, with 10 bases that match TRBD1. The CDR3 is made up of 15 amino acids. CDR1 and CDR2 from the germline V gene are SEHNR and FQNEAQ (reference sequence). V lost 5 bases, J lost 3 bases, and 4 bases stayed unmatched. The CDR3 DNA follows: TGTGCCAGCAGCACGGGACAGGGGCTTGGAAACACCATATATTTT. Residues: CASSTGQGLGNTIYF.

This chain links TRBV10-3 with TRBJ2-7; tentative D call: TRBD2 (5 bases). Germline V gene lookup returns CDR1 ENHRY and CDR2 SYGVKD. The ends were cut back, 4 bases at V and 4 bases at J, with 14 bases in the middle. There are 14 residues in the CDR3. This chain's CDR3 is CAISVPGREYEQYF. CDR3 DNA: TGTGCCATCAGTGTCCCGGGAAGAGAGTACGAGCAGTACTTC.

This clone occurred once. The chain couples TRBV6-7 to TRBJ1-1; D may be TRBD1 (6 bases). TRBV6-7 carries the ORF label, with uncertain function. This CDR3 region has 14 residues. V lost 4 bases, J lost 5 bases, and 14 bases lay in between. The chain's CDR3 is CASSSDRGRTEAFF. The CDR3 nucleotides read TGTGCCAGCAGTTCGGACAGAGGTAGGACTGAAGCTTTCTTT.

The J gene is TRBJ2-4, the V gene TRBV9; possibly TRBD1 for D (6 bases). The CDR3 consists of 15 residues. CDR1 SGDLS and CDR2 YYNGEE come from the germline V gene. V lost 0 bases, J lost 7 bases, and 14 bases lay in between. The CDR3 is CASSVGWSGENIQYF. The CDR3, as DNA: TGTGCCAGCAGCGTAGGTTGGTCAGGGGAGAACATTCAGTACTTC.

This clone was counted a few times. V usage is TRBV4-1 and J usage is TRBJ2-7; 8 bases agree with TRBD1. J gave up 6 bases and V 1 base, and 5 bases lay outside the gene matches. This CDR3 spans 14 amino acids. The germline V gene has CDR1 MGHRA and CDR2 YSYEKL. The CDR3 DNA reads TGCGCCAGCAGCCAAGTACAGGGGGTGGGCGAGCAGTACTTC. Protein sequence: CASSQVQGVGEQYF.

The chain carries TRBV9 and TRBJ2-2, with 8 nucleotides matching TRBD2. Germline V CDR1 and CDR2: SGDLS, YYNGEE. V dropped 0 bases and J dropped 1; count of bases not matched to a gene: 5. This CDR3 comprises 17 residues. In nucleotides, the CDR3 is TGTGCCAGCAGCGTAGTGGTAGCGGGATTGAACACCGGGGAGCTGTTTTTT. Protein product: CASSVVVAGLNTGELFF.

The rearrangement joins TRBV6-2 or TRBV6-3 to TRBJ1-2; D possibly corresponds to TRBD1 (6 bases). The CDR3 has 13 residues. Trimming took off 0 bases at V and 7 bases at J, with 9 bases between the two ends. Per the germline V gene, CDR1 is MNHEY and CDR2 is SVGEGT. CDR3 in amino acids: CASSYSTGTGYTF. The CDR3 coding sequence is TGTGCCAGCAGTTACTCCACAGGGACTGGCTACACCTTC.